A single sample is the source of the 28 T cell receptor beta chains below, sequenced in a study of shared clonotypes between healthy human individuals. Sequencing was performed with immunoSEQ multiplex PCR; in TCRdb, only in-frame clones are kept and a portion is missing. The table records 600,000 to 700,000 clones, more than 70% of them present only once. The sample consisted of memory CD4+ T cells sorted from blood. Regarding subset: CD45RA-negative fraction. The receptor set was obtained from a woman in her thirties in good health.

The rearrangement joins TRBV5-4 to TRBJ2-7, with 12 bases lining up with TRBD2. J gave up 2 bases and V 3 bases, and 3 bases lay outside the gene matches. Germline V gives CDR1 SGHNT, CDR2 YYREEE (reference sequence). This CDR3 spans 15 amino acids. CDR3 residues: CASSSGLAGTYEQYF. The CDR3 bases are TGTGCCAGCAGCTCAGGACTAGCGGGGACCTACGAGCAGTACTTC.

The rearrangement links TRBV5-4 to TRBJ2-7, with TRBD2 identical over 12 bases. The CDR3 has 16 amino acids. Per the germline V gene, CDR1 is SGHNT and CDR2 is YYREEE (reference sequence). Trimming took 0 bases from V and 5 from J; bases not matched to a gene: 6. The CDR3 region has the DNA TGTGCCAGCAGCTTGGGGGCGACTAGCGGGGGTCACGAGCAGTACTTC. It is translated as CASSLGATSGGHEQYF.

The chain recombines TRBV23-1 with TRBJ2-6, with D perhaps TRBD2 (6 bases). TRBV23-1 is filed as an ORF, its function uncertain. CDR3 size: 16 residues. Trimming pared 6 bases from V and 0 bases from J, leaving 12 bases between. The CDR3 DNA reads TGCGCCAGCAGAGCCGGGACTGGCTCTGGGGCCAACGTCCTGACTTTC. Amino acids: CASRAGTGSGANVLTF.

In this sample, this clone turned up once. The V call is TRBV28, the J call TRBJ1-3; 8 positions match TRBD1. The CDR3 sequence is 15 residues long. Losses at the gene ends were 6 bases for V and 4 bases for J; bases not matched to a gene: 8. The germline gives CDR1 MDHEN, CDR2 SYDVKM. The chain's CDR3 is CASSLSGGAGNTIYF. DNA for the CDR3: TGTGCCAGCAGCCTTTCAGGGGGCGCCGGAAACACCATATATTTT.

As DNA, the CDR3 is TGTGCCAGTAGTATGATGCCGAAGGGGGAGTCTGAAGCTTTCTTT. Its translation is CASSMMPKGESEAFF. The V call is TRBV19, the J call TRBJ1-1; maybe TRBD1 (6 bases). There are 15 residues in the CDR3. Germline V CDR1 and CDR2: LNHDA, SQIVND (reference sequence). Trimming took off 3 bases at V and 6 bases at J, with 17 bases between the two ends.

The rearrangement links TRBV28 to TRBJ2-7, with D possibly TRBD2 on 6 matching bases. The CDR3 loop spans 13 amino acids. V gave up 9 bases and J gave up 3 bases, with 15 bases separating them. Germline V lookup: CDR1 MDHEN, CDR2 SYDVKM. DNA of the CDR3: TGTGCCAGTTGGGGGGACTCGGGCTACGAGCAGTACTTC. Its translation: CASWGDSGYEQYF.

The chain combines TRBV5-4 with TRBJ1-1; 8 nucleotides agree with TRBD1. There are 15 residues in the CDR3. From germline, CDR1 is SGHNT and CDR2 YYREEE (reference sequence). The ends lost 4 bases at V and 4 bases at J; junction bases unmatched: 9. The CDR3 region has the DNA TGTGCCAGCAGCCTCGACAGGGGTTGGGGCACTGAAGCTTTCTTT. Translation: CASSLDRGWGTEAFF.

The V call is TRBV27, the J call TRBJ1-1; D ambiguous. The CDR3 length is 13 residues. CDR1 and CDR2 (germline): MNHEY, SMNVEV (reference sequence). V shed 5 bases and J shed 1 base, with 8 bases lying between them. CDR3 sequence: CASSPEENTEAFF. Written as DNA, the CDR3 is TGTGCCAGCAGTCCGGAGGAGAACACTGAAGCTTTCTTT.

This chain joins TRBV11-3 and TRBJ2-2; D possibly matches TRBD1 or TRBD2 (5 bases each). The ends were cut back, 3 bases at V and 7 bases at J, with 9 bases in the middle. Germline CDR1 and CDR2: SGHNT and YENEEA. The CDR3 is 13 amino acids. The CDR3 loop reads CASSFQGDGELFF. DNA for the CDR3: TGTGCCAGCAGCTTCCAGGGAGACGGGGAGCTGTTTTTT.

This chain joins TRBV25-1 and TRBJ2-5, with 7 bases matching TRBD1. With V trimmed by 3 bases and J by 0 bases, 7 bases remained unmatched. The CDR3 sequence is 16 residues long. Germline V gene lookup returns CDR1 MGHDK and CDR2 SYGVNS. The CDR3 bases are TGTGCCAGCAGTGAGGCCTCGACAGGGAACCAAGAGACCCAGTACTTC. Its translation is CASSEASTGNQETQYF.

This chain joins TRBV30 and TRBJ2-2, with a possible D match to TRBD1 (5 bases). V lost 2 bases and J lost 7, with 14 bases in between. The CDR3 is 14 amino acids. CDR1 is GTSNPN, CDR2 SVGIG, per germline (reference sequence). CDR3 bases: TGTGCCTGGAGTTTTAAGGGGATCGACGGGGAGCTGTTTTTT. Its translation: CAWSFKGIDGELFF.

The chain carries TRBV18 and TRBJ2-5; TRBD2 matches at 13 bases. J gave up 5 bases and V 3 bases, and 9 bases lay outside the gene matches. CDR3 size: 17 residues. The germline CDR1 and CDR2 sequences are KGHSH and LQKENI. The CDR3 here is CASSPRTSGSSAETQYF. The CDR3 DNA is TGTGCCAGCTCACCGAGGACTAGCGGGAGCTCCGCGGAGACCCAGTACTTC.

This chain links TRBV4-2 with TRBJ2-1, with a tentative D call TRBD1 (5 bases). V dropped 1 base and J dropped 0 bases, with 13 bases sitting between them. Germline loops: CDR1 LGHNA, CDR2 YNFKEQ. This CDR3 spans 17 amino acids. The CDR3: CASSQVARQSSYNEQFF. The CDR3 nucleotides read TGTGCCAGCAGCCAAGTGGCGCGACAGAGCTCCTACAATGAGCAGTTCTTC.

V and J are TRBV28 and TRBJ1-2; 7 bases match TRBD1. This CDR3 spans 15 amino acids. Germline CDR1 is MDHEN and CDR2 is SYDVKM. V was pared by 6 bases and J by 5 bases, with 12 bases of the junction left unmatched. In DNA, the CDR3 is TGTGCCAGCAGGCCAACCCCCGGGACAGCTTATGGCTACACCTTC. The encoded protein is CASRPTPGTAYGYTF.

The chain recombines TRBV29-1 with TRBJ2-2; a weak D match, TRBD2 (6 bases). The CDR3 totals 16 residues. CDR1 is SQVTM, CDR2 ANQGSEA, per germline. V was shortened by 4 bases and J by 3 bases, with 18 bases between the two germline ends. DNA of the CDR3: TGCAGCGTTGCCAAGGAGGGGATGGGGGACACCGGGGAGCTGTTTTTT. Protein: CSVAKEGMGDTGELFF.

Concerning this clone itself: Within the sample, other DNA sequences also encode this same CDR3. The rearrangement links TRBV5-1 to TRBJ2-1, with 8 bases fitting TRBD2. CDR1 and CDR2 from the germline V gene are SGHRS and YFSETQ. The CDR3 totals 15 residues. J lost 1 base, V lost 2 bases, and 2 bases had no gene match. The CDR3, as DNA: TGCGCCAGCAGCTTAACTAGCGGTTCCTACAATGAGCAGTTCTTC. This sequence encodes CASSLTSGSYNEQFF.

In regard to this clone: The same CDR3 can be traced to other DNA sequences in this sample. The chain has TRBV27 and TRBJ2-1; perhaps D is TRBD1 or TRBD2 (6 bases each). V was cut by 2 bases and J by 5 bases, with 10 bases left in between. Germline-derived CDR1 and CDR2 are MNHEY and SMNVEV (reference sequence). CDR3 length equals 14 residues. The CDR3 sequence: CASSLRGTNNEQFF. CDR3 sequence (DNA): TGTGCCAGCAGTTTACGGGGGACAAACAATGAGCAGTTCTTC.

CDR3 protein: CASSLVALVRDEQFF. Written as DNA, the CDR3 is TGTGCCAGCAGCTTAGTTGCCCTGGTTCGGGATGAGCAGTTCTTC. The rearrangement links TRBV7-2 to TRBJ2-1, with D unclear. V was clipped by 1 base and J by 8 bases, with 15 bases between them. Germline CDR1 is SGHTA and CDR2 is FQGNSA. CDR3 length equals 15 residues.

This clone is a singleton in its sample. The J gene is TRBJ1-2, the V gene TRBV2, with D unclear. Germline-derived CDR1 and CDR2 are SNHLY and FYNNEI. There are 15 residues in the CDR3. Trimming removed 2 bases at V and 4 bases at J, with 14 bases between. CDR3 sequence: CASSELNPPFYGYTF. In DNA form, the CDR3 reads TGTGCCAGCAGTGAACTCAACCCCCCGTTCTATGGCTACACCTTC.

The J gene is TRBJ2-1, the V gene TRBV9; 7 bases fit TRBD2. The CDR3 sequence is 16 residues long. The germline CDR1 and CDR2 sequences are SGDLS and YYNGEE. Trimming at V came to 0 bases and at J to 7 bases, leaving 10 bases not matched to a gene. The CDR3 DNA is TGTGCCAGCAGCGTAGCTTTGTCGGGAGGAGGGAATGAGCAGTTCTTC. Residues: CASSVALSGGGNEQFF. The full variable domain, with the rest looked up from reference TRBV9 and TRBJ2-1, is DSGVTQTPKHLITATGQRVTLRCSPRSGDLSVYWYQQSLDQGLQFLIQYYNGEERAKGNILERFSAQQFPDLHSELNLSSLELGDSALYFCASSVALSGGGNEQFFGPGTRLTVL.

This chain joins TRBV27 and TRBJ2-2, with unresolved D. V lost 5 bases and J 3 bases, leaving 10 bases between the germline ends. Per the germline V gene, CDR1 is MNHEY and CDR2 is SMNVEV (reference sequence). This CDR3 has 14 residues. The CDR3 sequence is CASSMRRDTGELFF. The CDR3 DNA reads TGTGCCAGCAGTATGCGCCGTGACACCGGGGAGCTGTTTTTT.

The V and J genes are TRBV6-5 and TRBJ2-2; D could derive from TRBD1 or TRBD2 (5 bases each). The CDR3 runs to 14 residues. Germline lookup yields CDR1 MNHEY and CDR2 SVGAGI. The V and J ends lost 6 bases and 6 bases respectively, with 14 bases between them. The CDR3: CASRTPGRAGELFF. The CDR3 coding sequence is TGTGCCAGCAGAACCCCGGGGCGGGCCGGGGAGCTGTTTTTT.

This clone was picked up a small number of times. The rearrangement joins TRBV2 to TRBJ1-2; D may be TRBD1 (5 bases). V was shortened by 2 bases and J by 4 bases, with 14 bases between the two germline ends. Germline V gene data show CDR1 as SNHLY and CDR2 as FYNNEI. The CDR3 is 15 amino acids. The CDR3 DNA follows: TGTGCCAGCAGTGAATTTGGTGCAGGGAGCTATGGCTACACCTTC. Protein: CASSEFGAGSYGYTF.

The chain joins TRBV5-1 to TRBJ1-2, with 7 positions matching TRBD1. Germline V gives CDR1 SGHRS, CDR2 YFSETQ. This CDR3 comprises 15 residues. V shed 5 bases, J shed 7 bases, and the junction held 14 bases outside the gene matches. This CDR3 reads CASRRLEGGFVGYTF. CDR3 DNA sequence: TGCGCCAGCAGACGACTTGAAGGGGGCTTCGTTGGCTACACCTTC.

The chain employs TRBV27 and TRBJ1-2; no reliable D call. The germline V gene has CDR1 MNHEY and CDR2 SMNVEV (reference sequence). V was cut by 8 bases and J by 5 bases, with 15 bases left in between. The CDR3 length is 13 residues. CDR3 in DNA: TGTGCCAGCGGGAGGCAGAAACAATATGGCTACACCTTC. Translated: CASGRQKQYGYTF.

This chain connects TRBV7-9 to TRBJ2-3; TRBD2 might be the D (6 bases). This CDR3 spans 13 amino acids. V was shortened by 11 bases and J by 1 base, with 13 bases between the two germline ends. Germline V lookup: CDR1 SEHNR, CDR2 FQNEAQ (reference sequence). This CDR3 is CAPTQRGTDTQYF. The CDR3 DNA follows: TGTGCCCCTACCCAGCGGGGCACAGATACGCAGTATTTT.

The V call is TRBV20-1, the J call TRBJ1-1; TRBD1 is a possible D gene (5 bases). Germline loops: CDR1 DFQATT, CDR2 SNEGSKA (reference sequence). Between the trimmed V and J ends, which lost 5 bases and 1 base, there was a span of 5 bases. The CDR3 sequence is 11 residues long. CDR3 amino acids: CSAQGNTEAFF. Written as DNA, the CDR3 is TGCAGTGCTCAGGGGAACACTGAAGCTTTCTTT.

As DNA, the CDR3 is TGTGCTAGTGGTTTGGGCAGCAGGACTCGTGGCTACACCTTC. Amino acid sequence: CASGLGSRTRGYTF. This chain links TRBV12-5 with TRBJ1-2, with D unclear. The V end lost 1 base, the J end lost 7 bases, and 13 bases lay between the germline ends. The CDR3 contains 14 residues. CDR1 and CDR2 (germline): LGHNT, FRNRAP.